The 21 T cell receptor beta chains listed next were all sequenced from one sample in a study of early T cells in non-severe SARS-CoV-2 infection. TCRdb re-called the 5' RACE reads with MiXCR, one entry per CDR3 protein. This table has about 60,000 distinct CDR3 sequences, more than 9.5% appearing once. Specimen: whole blood. These receptors all come from an adult who was a healthcare worker with PCR-confirmed SARS-CoV-2 infection or an uninfected control (not recorded which).

V usage is TRBV29-1 and J usage is TRBJ2-1; a possible D gene is TRBD2 (5 bases). The germline V gene encodes CDR1 SQVTM and CDR2 ANQGSEA. The CDR3 loop spans 13 amino acids. Trimming removed 1 base from V and 9 bases from J, with 13 bases in between. CDR3 in amino acids: CSVEVSGFGEQFF. CDR3 coding DNA: TGCAGCGTTGAAGTGAGCGGATTTGGTGAGCAGTTCTTC.

This clonotype occurred once. Since a much larger clone is just one base distant, this may be a read error. Given the absence of the conserved phenylalanine or tryptophan at the CDR3 end, a read error is likely. The rearrangement links TRBV3-1 to TRBJ1-3; 9 positions match TRBD1. The CDR3 totals 15 residues. V dropped 6 bases and J dropped 4; count of bases not matched to a gene: 7. Germline V gene data show CDR1 as LGHDT and CDR2 as YNNKEL (reference sequence). The CDR3: CASRLTGTGGNTIYL. The CDR3, as DNA: TGTGCCAGCAGACTTACCGGGACAGGGGGAAACACCATATATCTT.

The gene calls are TRBV7-2 and TRBJ1-2, with TRBD1 identical over 7 bases. Germline V gene sequence: CDR1 SGHTA, CDR2 FQGNSA. The junction had 1 base not matched to a gene; V was cut back by 2 bases and J by 4 bases. This CDR3 is 13 amino acids long. The CDR3: CASSLSGGYGYTF. CDR3 bases: TGTGCCAGCAGCTTATCAGGGGGCTATGGCTACACCTTC.

This clonotype turned up a few times. The V and J genes are TRBV7-2 and TRBJ2-5; D possibly corresponds to TRBD2 (6 bases). Trimming pared 0 bases from V and 11 bases from J, leaving 22 bases between. The CDR3 has 16 amino acids. The germline CDR1 and CDR2 sequences are SGHTA and FQGNSA. CDR3 residues: CASSLAGDGGAVYQYF. The CDR3 nucleotides are TGTGCCAGCAGCTTAGCCGGAGACGGGGGAGCGGTCTATCAGTACTTC.

The CDR3 reads CASSPDSNYGYTF. The CDR3 DNA reads as TGTGCCAGCAGCCCAGACAGTAACTATGGCTACACCTTC. The gene calls are TRBV7-2 and TRBJ1-2; the D gene is possibly TRBD1 (5 bases). The CDR3 is 13 residues long. Between the trimmed V and J ends, which lost 5 bases and 1 base, there was a span of 8 bases. The germline V gene has CDR1 SGHTA and CDR2 FQGNSA.

This chain joins TRBV14 and TRBJ1-6, with 9 bases lining up with TRBD1. The V gene end was trimmed by 4 bases and the J gene end by 10 bases; junction bases not matched to a gene: 8. The CDR3 has 15 residues. The germline V gene has CDR1 SGHDN and CDR2 FVKESK. In nucleotides, the CDR3 is TGTGCCAGCAGCCCCCTAGCCGACAGGGGGTCACCCCTCCACTTT. It yields the protein CASSPLADRGSPLHF.

This clonotype was detected a few times. The chain joins TRBV20-1 to TRBJ2-3, with 11 positions matching TRBD2. The CDR3 sequence is 18 residues long. Germline loops: CDR1 DFQATT, CDR2 SNEGSKA (reference sequence). V was clipped by 2 bases and J by 10 bases; unmatched bases: 20. The CDR3 DNA is TGCAGTGCTAGATTGGCCCGGGGACTAGCGGCCCCCAAGGGTCCGCAGTATTTT. Protein product: CSARLARGLAAPKGPQYF.

This clonotype has a count of ten or more. J is TRBJ1-1 and V is TRBV28, with D maybe TRBD1 (5 bases). This CDR3 has 13 amino acids. The V end lost 7 bases, the J end lost 3 bases, and 12 bases lay between the germline ends. The germline gives CDR1 MDHEN, CDR2 SYDVKM. Here the CDR3 DNA reads TGTGCCAGCAACCCCTGGGGGGACACTGAAGCTTTCTTT. It is translated as CASNPWGDTEAFF. Based on the CDR3 plus reference TRBV28 and TRBJ1-1, the full variable domain is DVKVTQSSRYLVKRTGEKVFLECVQDMDHENMFWYRQDPGLGLRLIYFSYDVKMKEKGDIPEGYSVSREKKERFSLILESASTNQTSMYLCASNPWGDTEAFFGQGTRLTVV.

CDR3 protein: CAISADRFTEAFF. The DNA of the CDR3 is TGTGCCATCAGTGCCGACAGGTTCACTGAAGCTTTCTTT. The rearrangement uses TRBV10-3 and TRBJ1-1; a possible D gene is TRBD1 (6 bases). This CDR3 is 13 amino acids long. The V gene's germline CDR1 is ENHRY and CDR2 SYGVKD. The V gene lost 4 bases and the J gene lost 4 bases, with 10 bases spanning the gap.

This clonotype was recorded a few times. J is TRBJ1-5 and V is TRBV7-2; maybe TRBD1 (5 bases). V lost 6 bases and J 7 bases, leaving 16 bases between the germline ends. Per the germline V gene, CDR1 is SGHTA and CDR2 is FQGNSA. CDR3 length: 14 residues. Written as DNA, the CDR3 is TGTGCCAGCAGTGGGACGGGGAACCGGCAGCCCCAGCATTTT. Its protein is CASSGTGNRQPQHF.

There are a few counts of this clonotype. The genes are TRBV27 and TRBJ1-4; D is undetermined. CDR3 length: 14 residues. CDR1 and CDR2 from the germline V gene are MNHEY and SMNVEV (reference sequence). V shed 5 bases and J shed 6 bases, with 13 bases lying between them. This chain's CDR3 is CASSPRGDDEKLFF. The CDR3 DNA sequence: TGTGCCAGCAGTCCGCGGGGTGATGATGAAAAACTGTTTTTT.

The V call is TRBV4-1, the J call TRBJ2-4; D might be TRBD1 (7 bases). The CDR3 extends over 17 amino acids. From germline, CDR1 is MGHRA and CDR2 YSYEKL. The germline V and J ends were trimmed by 5 bases and 0 bases, with 17 bases remaining between them. The CDR3 nucleotides read TGCGCCAGCAGCGCGGGGACAGTTGGACTAGCCAAAAACATTCAGTACTTC. It codes for CASSAGTVGLAKNIQYF.

CDR3 region: CASSSGLAGGPPYEQYF. CDR3 bases: TGTGCCAGCAGCTCAGGACTAGCGGGAGGGCCTCCGTACGAGCAGTACTTC. This rearrangement joins TRBV5-5 to TRBJ2-7; 15 nucleotides agree with TRBD2. This CDR3 comprises 17 residues. Trimming took 3 bases from V and 4 from J; bases not matched to a gene: 8. CDR1 is SGHKS and CDR2 is YYEKEE in the germline V gene (reference sequence).

This clonotype was detected only a few times. The chain has TRBV7-2 and TRBJ1-4; TRBD1 matches 7 bases. The V gene's germline CDR1 is SGHTA and CDR2 FQGNSA. The CDR3 consists of 13 residues. The junction had 4 bases not matched to a gene; V was cut back by 4 bases and J by 8 bases. CDR3 sequence: CASSSGGQEKLFF. CDR3 DNA sequence: TGTGCCAGCAGCTCAGGGGGGCAGGAAAAACTGTTTTTT.

J is TRBJ1-4 and V is TRBV4-2, with D possibly TRBD1 on 6 matching bases. Deletions cut 0 bases from V and 7 bases from J, with 15 bases between. This CDR3 comprises 16 residues. Germline CDR1 LGHNA, CDR2 YNFKEQ. Here the CDR3 reads CASSQDSRGTVEKLFF. The CDR3 DNA is TGTGCCAGCAGCCAAGATTCGAGGGGGACGGTTGAAAAACTGTTTTTT.

The chain is built from TRBV3-1 and TRBJ2-2, with D hard to call. Per germline, CDR1 LGHDT and CDR2 YNNKEL (reference sequence). Trimming took 0 bases from V and 3 from J, leaving 5 bases between them. This CDR3 region has 14 residues. CDR3 DNA: TGTGCCAGCAGCCAAGATACCTACACCGGGGAGCTGTTTTTT. This gives the protein CASSQDTYTGELFF.

This clonotype came up a few times. This chain joins TRBV12-3 or TRBV12-4 and TRBJ2-5, with 7 bases fitting TRBD2. This CDR3 is 16 amino acids long. V lost 6 bases and J lost 1; bases outside the gene matches: 11. The CDR3 bases are TGTGCCAGCAGCCGGGGACTGGGAGGGTTCCAAGAGACCCAGTACTTC. This sequence encodes CASSRGLGGFQETQYF.

This clonotype was detected ten times or more. The rearrangement joins TRBV10-2 to TRBJ1-4, with D possibly being TRBD1 (6 bases). Trimming shortened V by 2 bases and J by 7 bases, and 14 bases separated the two germline ends. The CDR3 is made up of 15 amino acids. The germline V gene has CDR1 WSHSY and CDR2 SAAADI. The CDR3 sequence is CASSEQAGAGEKLFF. The CDR3 nucleotides are TGCGCCAGCAGTGAGCAGGCAGGGGCTGGTGAAAAACTGTTTTTT.

The table lists this clonotype with a few counts. This chain connects TRBV12-3 or TRBV12-4 to TRBJ1-1; D remains ambiguous. The length of the CDR3 is 11 residues. Trimming took off 5 bases at V and 5 bases at J, with 6 bases between the two ends. CDR3 bases: TGTGCCAGCAGTAAGAAGACTGAAGCTTTCTTT. Amino acids: CASSKKTEAFF.

This clonotype was seen at least ten times. The chain links TRBV18 to TRBJ2-5; TRBD1 agrees at 8 bases. This CDR3 contains 15 residues. The germline V gene has CDR1 KGHSH and CDR2 LQKENI. Trimming cost V 6 bases and J 2 bases; bases outside gene matches: 8. This CDR3 reads CASSRSGGRQETQYF. CDR3 in DNA: TGTGCCAGCTCGCGCTCAGGGGGCCGGCAAGAGACCCAGTACTTC.

This clonotype was seen repeatedly, ten times or more. The V gene is TRBV6-1, the J gene TRBJ1-5; D is unclear. Germline V gene data show CDR1 as MNHNS and CDR2 as SASEGT. The CDR3 sequence is 14 residues long. The germline V and J ends were trimmed by 6 bases and 2 bases, with 11 bases remaining between them. Here the CDR3 DNA reads TGTGCCAGCAGCCGGATGGAAGGCAATCAGCCCCAGCATTTT. Protein sequence: CASSRMEGNQPQHF.